What follows are 16 T cell receptor beta chains derived from one specimen sequenced in a study of cytotoxic CD8 clonotypes in ibrutinib-treated CLL. The table came from immunoSEQ multiplex PCR; TCRdb's copy has only in-frame clones and leaves some out. The sample contains around 250,000 clones, under 80% of which appear only once. The sample in question was PBMCs, obtained after 24 months of ibrutinib treatment. These receptors all stem from a human donor with chronic lymphocytic leukemia.

This clone was recorded once. CDR3 coding DNA: TGTGCCAGCAGAGCCCCTAGGGGCGAGCAGTACTTC. Amino acid sequence: CASRAPRGEQYF. This chain links TRBV28 with TRBJ2-7, with D perhaps TRBD1 (5 bases). Germline assignment: CDR1 MDHEN and CDR2 SYDVKM. Trimming left V 6 bases short and J 6 bases short, with 12 bases between. The CDR3 spans 12 residues.

The CDR3 sequence is CASSLRQSTDTQYF. The CDR3 coding sequence is TGTGCCAGCAGTCTAAGACAGAGCACAGATACGCAGTATTTT. This chain uses TRBV6-5 with TRBJ2-3; TRBD1 is a possible D gene (5 bases). V was pared by 5 bases and J by 0 bases, with 9 bases between. This CDR3 is 14 amino acids long. From germline, CDR1 is MNHEY and CDR2 SVGAGI.

V and J are TRBV7-6 and TRBJ2-5; 11 bases are a match to TRBD2. Germline trimming cut 1 base from V and 4 bases from J; bases unmatched to any gene: 5. This CDR3 is 16 amino acids long. Per the germline V gene, CDR1 is SGHVS and CDR2 is FNYEAQ. The CDR3 sequence is CASSLVASGRLETQYF. In DNA, the CDR3 is TGTGCCAGCAGCTTAGTCGCTAGCGGGAGGCTAGAGACCCAGTACTTC.

The rearrangement links TRBV5-1 to TRBJ2-7, with 12 positions matching TRBD2. V trimming: 4 bases; J trimming: 0 bases; junction bases outside the gene matches: 5. Germline V gene lookup returns CDR1 SGHRS and CDR2 YFSETQ. This CDR3 region has 16 residues. The CDR3, as DNA: TGCGCCAGCAGCGCTGGACTAGCGGGGAGCTCCTACGAGCAGTACTTC. Translated: CASSAGLAGSSYEQYF. Based on the CDR3 plus reference TRBV5-1 and TRBJ2-7, the full variable domain is KAGVTQTPRYLIKTRGQQVTLSCSPISGHRSVSWYQQTPGQGLQFLFEYFSETQRNKGNFPGRFSGRQFSNSRSEMNVSTLELGDSALYLCASSAGLAGSSYEQYFGPGTRLTVT.

This clone was picked up one time. Within the sample, other DNA sequences also encode this same CDR3. This sequence joins TRBV6-6 and TRBJ1-1; the D is unclear. The CDR3 runs to 10 residues. V dropped 4 bases and J dropped 7 bases, with 4 bases sitting between them. Germline assignment: CDR1 MNHNY and CDR2 SVGAGI (reference sequence). The CDR3 DNA reads as TGTGCCAGCAGTTCCCTTGAAGCTTTCTTT. Amino acids: CASSSLEAFF.

The V gene is TRBV28, the J gene TRBJ1-2; a weak D match, TRBD1 (6 bases). V was shortened by 3 bases and J by 6 bases, with 11 bases between the two germline ends. Germline CDR1 is MDHEN and CDR2 is SYDVKM. The CDR3 extends over 13 amino acids. The CDR3 protein is CASSFRQVDGYTF. The CDR3 DNA reads TGTGCCAGCAGTTTTAGACAGGTAGATGGCTACACCTTC.

This clone came up once. The genes are TRBV28 and TRBJ1-2, with TRBD1 matching over 7 bases. Germline CDR1 MDHEN, CDR2 SYDVKM. The CDR3 loop spans 15 amino acids. Trimming removed 4 bases from V and 6 bases from J; junction bases left unmatched: 11. This CDR3 is CASSSSEGQPDGYTF. The DNA for the CDR3 is TGTGCCAGCAGTTCGTCAGAGGGACAGCCCGATGGCTACACCTTC.

The genes are TRBV9 and TRBJ2-1; D is unresolved. This CDR3 has 17 residues. The ends were cut back, 4 bases at V and 3 bases at J, with 20 bases in the middle. CDR1 SGDLS and CDR2 YYNGEE come from the germline V gene. The CDR3 here is CASSPQSGLVFYNEQFF. In DNA form, the CDR3 reads TGTGCCAGCAGCCCCCAATCGGGTCTAGTCTTCTACAATGAGCAGTTCTTC.

The rearrangement joins TRBV19 to TRBJ2-1; 8 bases align to TRBD2. The length of the CDR3 is 14 residues. J was trimmed by 2 bases and V by 7 bases; bases with no gene match: 4. CDR1 is LNHDA, CDR2 SQIVND, per germline (reference sequence). The CDR3 DNA reads as TGTGCCAGTAAAAGCGGGAGCCCCTACAATGAGCAGTTCTTC. It specifies CASKSGSPYNEQFF.

This clone was detected only a few times. The rearrangement uses TRBV6-5 and TRBJ2-5, with no clear D. V was shortened by 2 bases and J by 3 bases, with 7 bases between the two germline ends. In germline, CDR1 is MNHEY, CDR2 SVGAGI. CDR3 length: 13 amino acids. The CDR3 sequence: CASSYAYEETQYF. CDR3 DNA sequence: TGTGCCAGCAGTTACGCTTACGAAGAGACCCAGTACTTC.

The genes are TRBV30 and TRBJ1-1; D is uncertain. The V gene lost 2 bases and the J gene lost 4 bases, with 8 bases spanning the gap. The V gene's germline CDR1 is GTSNPN and CDR2 SVGIG (reference sequence). This CDR3 has 12 residues. DNA for the CDR3: TGTGCCTGGAGTCCCGAATCCACTGAAGCTTTCTTT. Amino acids: CAWSPESTEAFF.

This clone was picked up a small number of times. This chain uses TRBV6-5 with TRBJ1-1, with D unclear. V was trimmed by 0 bases and J by 4 bases, leaving 12 bases between them. Germline assignment: CDR1 MNHEY and CDR2 SVGAGI. This CDR3 has 15 residues. The CDR3 nucleotides are TGTGCCAGCAGTTACTCCGATAGGGTGGGCACTGAAGCTTTCTTT. Translation gives CASSYSDRVGTEAFF.

The chain couples TRBV15 to TRBJ1-4; D is unclear. V lost 1 base to trimming and J lost 3 bases, with 9 bases between them. Germline lookup yields CDR1 LNHNV and CDR2 YYDKDF (reference sequence). This CDR3 is built from 15 residues. CDR3 sequence: CATSRAADPNEKLFF. The CDR3, as DNA: TGTGCCACCAGCAGAGCTGCGGACCCTAATGAAAAACTGTTTTTT.

The chain recombines TRBV27 with TRBJ2-7; TRBD1 aligns across 7 bases. V dropped 6 bases and J dropped 5; count of bases not matched to a gene: 10. This CDR3 contains 14 residues. Germline V lookup: CDR1 MNHEY, CDR2 SMNVEV (reference sequence). The CDR3 loop is CASSFRQGRNEQYF. CDR3 DNA sequence: TGTGCCAGCAGCTTCAGACAGGGTAGGAACGAGCAGTACTTC.

This clone came up a few times. The rearrangement joins TRBV27 to TRBJ2-7, with D perhaps TRBD1 (5 bases). The CDR3 runs to 14 residues. Germline V lookup: CDR1 MNHEY, CDR2 SMNVEV (reference sequence). The V and J ends lost 7 bases and 8 bases respectively, with 21 bases between them. The CDR3 loop reads CASTTNGHFQQQYF. CDR3 DNA sequence: TGTGCCAGCACCACGAATGGACACTTTCAACAGCAGTACTTC.

V usage is TRBV5-1 and J usage is TRBJ2-3; D gene uncertain. Deletions cut 4 bases from V and 2 bases from J, with 8 bases between. This CDR3 spans 13 amino acids. From germline, CDR1 is SGHRS and CDR2 YFSETQ. For the CDR3, the DNA is TGCGCCAGCAGCCTAATATCCACAGATACGCAGTATTTT. Translating gives CASSLISTDTQYF.